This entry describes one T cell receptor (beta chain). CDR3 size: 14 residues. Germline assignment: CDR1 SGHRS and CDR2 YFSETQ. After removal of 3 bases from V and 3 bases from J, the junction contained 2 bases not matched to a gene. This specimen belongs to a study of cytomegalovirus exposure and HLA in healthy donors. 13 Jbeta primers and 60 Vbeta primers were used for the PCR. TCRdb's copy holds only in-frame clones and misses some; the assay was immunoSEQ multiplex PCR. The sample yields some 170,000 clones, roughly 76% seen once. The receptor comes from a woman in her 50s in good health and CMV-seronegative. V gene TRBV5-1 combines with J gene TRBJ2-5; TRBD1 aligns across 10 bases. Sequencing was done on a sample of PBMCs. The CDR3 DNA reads TGCGCCAGCAGCTGGACAGGGGGGGAAGAGACCCAGTACTTC. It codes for CASSWTGGEETQYF.